What follows are 9 T cell receptor beta chains derived from one specimen sequenced in a study of OX40 agonist ivuxolimab in advanced cancers. The library was produced with the immunoSEQ multiplex PCR assay. TCRdb re-hosts the immuneACCESS table, in-frame sequences only. Its copies lack some clones; in the studies checked, an unresolved V gene accounts for under half of them, and the cause for the rest is not known. Recorded for this sample are 65,000 to 80,000 clones; more than 85% of them occurred a single time. The ten largest account for 0.69% of the sample. The material sequenced was CD4+ or CD8+ T cells sorted from blood, taken in a trial of the OX40 agonist ivuxolimab. These receptors all stem from an adult with an advanced solid tumor such as melanoma, head and neck, liver or kidney cancer.

This rearrangement joins TRBV6-1 to TRBJ1-6; a weak D match, TRBD1 (5 bases). There are 16 residues in the CDR3. Germline CDR1 reads MNHNS; CDR2 reads SASEGT. Trimming removed 3 bases at V and 2 bases at J, with 11 bases between. The CDR3 sequence is CASSEPRGTYNSPLHF. CDR3 bases: TGTGCCAGCAGTGAGCCAAGGGGCACCTATAATTCACCCCTCCACTTT.

The chain uses TRBV11-2 and TRBJ2-7; 10 bases align to TRBD1. Trimming cost V 4 bases and J 6 bases; bases outside gene matches: 6. This CDR3 is 14 amino acids long. Germline CDR1 reads SGHAT; CDR2 reads FQNNGV. CDR3 in DNA: TGTGCCAGCAGCTATGGGGACAGGGGTCTCGAGCAGTACTTC. Its protein is CASSYGDRGLEQYF.

The chain couples TRBV10-2 to TRBJ2-5; D is unclear. The CDR3 loop spans 13 amino acids. V shed 4 bases and J shed 0 bases, with 6 bases lying between them. CDR1 and CDR2 (germline): WSHSY, SAAADI. CDR3 DNA sequence: TGCGCCAGCAGTGCGACCCACCAAGAGACCCAGTACTTC. It yields the protein CASSATHQETQYF.

The CDR3 loop reads CASRIREATNEKLFF. CDR3 in DNA: TGTGCCAGCAGGATCCGGGAGGCGACTAATGAAAAACTGTTTTTT. The genes are TRBV2 and TRBJ1-4, with no clear D. The CDR3 runs to 15 residues. Between the trimmed V and J ends, which lost 6 bases and 2 bases, there was a span of 13 bases. CDR1 and CDR2 from the germline V gene are SNHLY and FYNNEI.

V usage is TRBV7-9 and J usage is TRBJ1-2; maybe TRBD1 (5 bases). V was shortened by 5 bases and J by 2 bases, with 9 bases between the two germline ends. Germline V lookup: CDR1 SEHNR, CDR2 FQNEAQ (reference sequence). The CDR3 runs to 13 residues. CDR3 sequence reads: CASSRDRNYGYTF. As DNA, the CDR3 is TGTGCCAGCAGCCGCGACAGAAACTATGGCTACACCTTC.

This chain uses TRBV9 with TRBJ1-3; no clear D gene. Deletions cut 0 bases from V and 0 bases from J, with 10 bases between. Germline V gives CDR1 SGDLS, CDR2 YYNGEE. The CDR3 contains 16 residues. The CDR3 protein is CASSVETSHSGNTIYF. In DNA form, the CDR3 reads TGTGCCAGCAGCGTAGAGACTTCCCACTCTGGAAACACCATATATTTT.

V usage is TRBV7-9 and J usage is TRBJ1-2, with D perhaps TRBD1 (5 bases). CDR1 and CDR2 from the germline V gene are SEHNR and FQNEAQ (reference sequence). The CDR3 spans 13 residues. V was trimmed by 0 bases and J by 4 bases, leaving 6 bases between them. Here the CDR3 DNA reads TGTGCCAGCAGCTTAGCAGGGACCTATGGCTACACCTTC. Translating gives CASSLAGTYGYTF.

This clone was detected only once. V is TRBV12-5 and J is TRBJ2-3; TRBD2 aligns across 11 bases. Germline loops: CDR1 LGHNT, CDR2 FRNRAP. This CDR3 has 15 amino acids. V lost 6 bases to trimming and J lost 1 base; unmatched junction nucleotides: 3. CDR3 sequence reads: CASGLSGRGTDTQYF. CDR3 nucleotide sequence: TGTGCTAGTGGCCTTAGCGGGAGGGGCACAGATACGCAGTATTTT.

J is TRBJ2-6 and V is TRBV28; no definite D call. The CDR3 is 18 amino acids. V was trimmed by 3 bases and J by 0 bases, leaving 15 bases between them. The germline CDR1 and CDR2 sequences are MDHEN and SYDVKM. Here the CDR3 reads CASSLGRQRISGANVLTF. The CDR3 DNA reads as TGTGCCAGCAGTTTGGGTCGGCAGAGGATCTCTGGGGCCAACGTCCTGACTTTC. Drawing the rest from reference TRBV28 and TRBJ2-6, the complete variable domain is DVKVTQSSRYLVKRTGEKVFLECVQDMDHENMFWYRQDPGLGLRLIYFSYDVKMKEKGDIPEGYSVSREKKERFSLILESASTNQTSMYLCASSLGRQRISGANVLTFGAGSRLTVL.